The rows below give T cell receptor beta chains drawn from one sample of a study of blood T cell repertoires in COVID-19. Sequencing used immunoSEQ multiplex PCR; TCRdb keeps in-frame clones, though not all of them. Counted here are some 56,000 clones, roughly 79% occurring once; the ten biggest clones make up around 30%. Sequences were obtained from peripheral blood. Receptors were obtained from a woman at least 80 years old with active or convalescent COVID-19. CDR3s include the opening cysteine and the closing phenylalanine or tryptophan. Fields, in order: clone size, V gene, D gene, J gene, CDR3 DNA, CDR3 protein. A D gene is named only where the DNA matches it firmly. Clone size is not always given. Where it is, it says once, few, many or a class for expanded clones.

size: -
V: TRBV7-9
D: -
J: TRBJ1-1
DNA: TGTGCCAGCAGCTTACAGTTTACTGAAGCTTTCTTT
CDR3: CASSLQFTEAFF

size: many
V: TRBV6-2/TRBV6-3
D: TRBD2
J: TRBJ2-1
DNA: TGTGCCAGCAGTTATAACCAACTAGCGGGGTTGGATGAGCAGTTCTTC
CDR3: CASSYNQLAGLDEQFF

size: once
V: TRBV6-2/TRBV6-3
D: TRBD1
J: TRBJ2-3
DNA: TGTGCCAGCAGTTACTGGACAGGGGGAGATACGCAGTATTTT
CDR3: CASSYWTGGDTQYF

size: once
V: TRBV7-5
D: -
J: TRBJ1-4
DNA: TGTGCCAGAAGCTTAGGTCTCGGACAAGAAAAACTGTTTTTT
CDR3: CARSLGLGQEKLFF

size: -
V: TRBV28
D: -
J: TRBJ2-7
DNA: TGTGCCAGCAGATTACAGGGCTACGAGCAGTACTTC
CDR3: CASRLQGYEQYF

size: once
V: TRBV2
D: TRBD2
J: TRBJ2-3
DNA: TGTGCCAGCAATTGGCGGGGGGGCACAGATACGCAGTATTTT
CDR3: CASNWRGGTDTQYF

size: -
V: TRBV18
D: -
J: TRBJ2-7
DNA: TGTGCCAGCTCACCATCTGTGCGGGGCCTTTACGAGCAGTACTTC
CDR3: CASSPSVRGLYEQYF

size: -
V: TRBV6-5
D: TRBD2
J: TRBJ2-7
DNA: TGTGCCAGCAGAACCCCTGCTAGCGGGGCCCACGAGCAGTACTTC
CDR3: CASRTPASGAHEQYF

size: -
V: TRBV7-2
D: -
J: TRBJ1-4
DNA: TGTGCCAGCAGTCAGGGAAAGGTGGGCGAAAAACTGTTTTTT
CDR3: CASSQGKVGEKLFF

size: -
V: TRBV27
D: TRBD1
J: TRBJ1-5
DNA: TGTGCCAGCAGCCTCGGGACAGGGTCCCAGCCCCAGCATTTT
CDR3: CASSLGTGSQPQHF